This T cell receptor (beta chain) was retrieved from a study of T-cell memory formation after mild COVID-19. Study context: Largely, TCR clusters stayed within a single donor. Study-level points and caveats: The appearance of some responding clones in pre-infection memory suggested that cross-reactive memory joined.

CDR1 is SEHNR and CDR2 is FQNEAQ in the germline V gene (reference sequence). Trimming removed 4 bases from V and 2 bases from J, with 11 bases in between. The CDR3 length is 14 residues. Only a few counts were recorded for this clonotype. The antigen is undetermined. 5'RACE primed from the constant segment yielded TCR alpha and TCR beta cDNA libraries bearing sample barcodes and UMIs. One entry per CDR3 protein results from TCRdb running MiXCR on the 5' RACE reads. The table includes roughly 400,000 distinct CDR3 sequences, about 24% detected once. V and J are TRBV7-9 and TRBJ1-2; D might be TRBD1 (5 bases). This clonotype was obtained from an adult woman who had mild COVID-19 (a few samples of this study predate the infection). Cell type and time point are not known. Sequencing used PBMCs or a T cell subset sorted from them (not recorded which). The CDR3: CASSSVSGNYGYTF. The CDR3 region has the DNA TGTGCCAGCAGCTCAGTATCAGGGAACTATGGCTACACCTTC.